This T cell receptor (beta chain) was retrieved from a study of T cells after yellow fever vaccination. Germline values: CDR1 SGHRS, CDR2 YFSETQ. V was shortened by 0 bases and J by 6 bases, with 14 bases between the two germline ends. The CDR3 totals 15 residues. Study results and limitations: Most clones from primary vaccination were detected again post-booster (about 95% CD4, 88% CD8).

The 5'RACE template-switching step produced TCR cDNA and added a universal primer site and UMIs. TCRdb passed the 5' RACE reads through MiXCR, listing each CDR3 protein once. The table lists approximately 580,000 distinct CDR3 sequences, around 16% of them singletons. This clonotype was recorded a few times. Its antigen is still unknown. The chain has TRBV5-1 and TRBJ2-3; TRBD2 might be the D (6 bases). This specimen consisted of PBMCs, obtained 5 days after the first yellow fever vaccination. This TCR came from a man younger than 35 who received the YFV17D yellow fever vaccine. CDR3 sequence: CASSLAAGTADTQYF. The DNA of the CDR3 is TGCGCCAGCAGCTTGGCGGCGGGGACGGCTGATACGCAGTATTTT.